Listed below are T cell receptor beta chains from one sample, sequenced in a study of identical twins. Each CDR3 protein gets one entry after TCRdb re-called the 5' RACE reads with MiXCR. The data hold some 500,000 distinct CDR3 sequences, with roughly a fifth observed a single time. These data also formed part of another study, on T cells expressing NK-cell markers.

Sequenced material: CD4+ T cells sorted from blood. These receptors all stem from a woman aged 18-29 years in good health. CDR3s include the opening cysteine and the closing phenylalanine or tryptophan. The order of the fields is V gene, D gene, J gene, clone size, CDR3 DNA, CDR3 protein. A D gene is named only where the DNA matches it firmly. Size is stated for part of the rows, as once, few or many counts, or as a class when the clone is expanded.

V gene: TRBV10-3
D gene: TRBD2
J gene: TRBJ2-3
clone size: -
CDR3 DNA: TGTGCCATCAGTGAGTCGAAGGGACGGCTTAGCGGGGATACGCAGTATTTT
CDR3 protein: CAISESKGRLSGDTQYF

V gene: TRBV10-3
D gene: -
J gene: TRBJ1-5
clone size: -
CDR3 DNA: TGTGCCATCTCCGTGGGGTATAGCAATCAGCCCCAGCATTTT
CDR3 protein: CAISVGYSNQPQHF

V gene: TRBV5-1
D gene: -
J gene: TRBJ2-3
clone size: -
CDR3 DNA: TGCGCCAGCGCCTCAAGTTTCACAGATACGCAGTATTTT
CDR3 protein: CASASSFTDTQYF

V gene: TRBV7-8
D gene: -
J gene: TRBJ2-3
clone size: -
CDR3 DNA: TGTGCCAGCAGCTCCGGTCGGGCCCGCACAGATACGCAGTATTTT
CDR3 protein: CASSSGRARTDTQYF

V gene: TRBV5-1
D gene: TRBD2
J gene: TRBJ2-7
clone size: few
CDR3 DNA: TGCGCCAGCAGCCCAACTATAGCGGGGGTAGATTACGAGCAGTACTTC
CDR3 protein: CASSPTIAGVDYEQYF

V gene: TRBV12-3/TRBV12-4
D gene: TRBD1
J gene: TRBJ1-1
clone size: -
CDR3 DNA: TGTGCCAGCAGACCAAACCCGGGGGCAGGGGGCAACACTGAAGCTTTCTTT
CDR3 protein: CASRPNPGAGGNTEAFF

V gene: TRBV6-5
D gene: TRBD2
J gene: TRBJ2-3
clone size: many
CDR3 DNA: TGTGCCAGCAGTTACGGGGCTAGCGGGAGGAATACGCAGTATTTT
CDR3 protein: CASSYGASGRNTQYF

V gene: TRBV28
D gene: TRBD1
J gene: TRBJ2-3
clone size: -
CDR3 DNA: TGTGCCAGCAGTAGAACAACCGGGACAGGGACGATCTCTAGCACAGATACGCAGTATTTT
CDR3 protein: CASSRTTGTGTISSTDTQYF

V gene: TRBV5-1
D gene: TRBD2
J gene: TRBJ2-1
clone size: many
CDR3 DNA: TGCGCCAGCAGCTTGCAGGGACTAGCGGGTTACAATGAGCAGTTCTTC
CDR3 protein: CASSLQGLAGYNEQFF

V gene: TRBV12-3/TRBV12-4
D gene: -
J gene: TRBJ1-6
clone size: many
CDR3 DNA: TGTGCCAGCAGTTTTTTACATCGTTCACCCCTCCACTTT
CDR3 protein: CASSFLHRSPLHF

V gene: TRBV20-1
D gene: TRBD2
J gene: TRBJ2-1
clone size: many
CDR3 DNA: TGCAGTGCTGAGCAAGCGGGGGAGCAGTTCTTC
CDR3 protein: CSAEQAGEQFF

V gene: TRBV5-1
D gene: TRBD1
J gene: TRBJ1-2
clone size: many
CDR3 DNA: TGCGCCAGCAGCTTGGCCGGACAGGGGAGGATTGACTATGGCTACACCTTC
CDR3 protein: CASSLAGQGRIDYGYTF

V gene: TRBV5-5
D gene: -
J gene: TRBJ2-5
clone size: few
CDR3 DNA: TGTGCCAGCAGCGGGCCACAGTACCAAGAGACCCAGTACTTC
CDR3 protein: CASSGPQYQETQYF

V gene: TRBV6-1
D gene: -
J gene: TRBJ1-5
clone size: few
CDR3 DNA: TGTGCCAGCAGTGAAGGAGTGGGGGCCCCTAGCAATCAGCCCCAGCATTTT
CDR3 protein: CASSEGVGAPSNQPQHF

V gene: TRBV28
D gene: -
J gene: TRBJ2-1
clone size: -
CDR3 DNA: TGTGCCAGCAGTATCTTCAATCTCACGCGGGCCAATGAGCAGTTCTTC
CDR3 protein: CASSIFNLTRANEQFF

V gene: TRBV3-1
D gene: -
J gene: TRBJ2-1
clone size: few
CDR3 DNA: TGTGCCAGCAGCCAGACTGTCGTGCAGCACAATGAGCAGTTCTTC
CDR3 protein: CASSQTVVQHNEQFF

V gene: TRBV20-1
D gene: -
J gene: TRBJ1-6
clone size: -
CDR3 DNA: TGCAGTGCTAGTTTCGGGGGCACCTATAATTCACCCCTCCACTTT
CDR3 protein: CSASFGGTYNSPLHF

V gene: TRBV24-1
D gene: -
J gene: TRBJ2-2
clone size: -
CDR3 DNA: TGTGCCACCAGTGATCCGACAAAATTCACCGGGGAGCTGTTTTTT
CDR3 protein: CATSDPTKFTGELFF

V gene: TRBV2
D gene: -
J gene: TRBJ2-6
clone size: few
CDR3 DNA: TGTGCCAATTCAGCACAGCCTACGGGGGCCAACGTCCTGACTTTC
CDR3 protein: CANSAQPTGANVLTF

V gene: TRBV6-5
D gene: -
J gene: TRBJ1-1
clone size: -
CDR3 DNA: TGTGCCAGCAGCGGCAGGGTGGGACAAGCTTTCTTT
CDR3 protein: CASSGRVGQAFF

V gene: TRBV15
D gene: -
J gene: TRBJ2-7
clone size: few
CDR3 DNA: TGTGCCACCAGCAGAGAAGGGGGTCTATACGAGCAGTACTTC
CDR3 protein: CATSREGGLYEQYF

V gene: TRBV9
D gene: -
J gene: TRBJ2-7
clone size: few
CDR3 DNA: TGTGCCAGCAGCGTAGGAGTGGGTTACGAGCAGTACTTC
CDR3 protein: CASSVGVGYEQYF

V gene: TRBV11-2
D gene: -
J gene: TRBJ2-1
clone size: -
CDR3 DNA: TGTGCCAGCAGCCGACCCCCGTTCAATGAGCAGTTCTTC
CDR3 protein: CASSRPPFNEQFF

V gene: TRBV6-2/TRBV6-3
D gene: -
J gene: TRBJ2-7
clone size: few
CDR3 DNA: TGTGCCAGCAGTTACCCCATCTATAACGGGAGAAGTGGCATCGAGCAGTACTTC
CDR3 protein: CASSYPIYNGRSGIEQYF

V gene: TRBV7-8
D gene: TRBD1
J gene: TRBJ2-3
clone size: few
CDR3 DNA: TGTGCCAGCAGCTTAGAGGCAGGGGGTTGGAATACGCAGTATTTT
CDR3 protein: CASSLEAGGWNTQYF

V gene: TRBV30
D gene: -
J gene: TRBJ2-3
clone size: -
CDR3 DNA: TGTGCCTGGAAAAGAGTAAGCACAGATACGCAGTATTTT
CDR3 protein: CAWKRVSTDTQYF

V gene: TRBV7-2
D gene: TRBD2
J gene: TRBJ2-3
clone size: -
CDR3 DNA: TGTGCCAGCGTACTAGCGGGGGCCGGAAATACGCAGTATTTT
CDR3 protein: CASVLAGAGNTQYF

V gene: TRBV20-1
D gene: -
J gene: TRBJ1-2
clone size: few
CDR3 DNA: TGCAGTGCCCCGGAGGAGGGGCCCTATGGCTACACCTTC
CDR3 protein: CSAPEEGPYGYTF

V gene: TRBV6-1
D gene: TRBD1
J gene: TRBJ2-1
clone size: few
CDR3 DNA: TGTGCCAGCGGGAGGGACAGGGATAGGCTTGGATACCCCTACAATGAGCAGTTCTTC
CDR3 protein: CASGRDRDRLGYPYNEQFF

V gene: TRBV20-1
D gene: -
J gene: TRBJ2-7
clone size: -
CDR3 DNA: TGCAGTGCCAACGGCCTGTACGAGCAGTACTTC
CDR3 protein: CSANGLYEQYF

V gene: TRBV20-1
D gene: TRBD1
J gene: TRBJ2-3
clone size: -
CDR3 DNA: TGCAGTGCTAATAAACAGGGGGCAGATACGCAGAATTTT
CDR3 protein: CSANKQGADTQNF

V gene: TRBV12-3/TRBV12-4
D gene: -
J gene: TRBJ2-5
clone size: few
CDR3 DNA: TGTGCCAGCAGTTTAAGGGCGATCGGCGAGACCCAGTACTTC
CDR3 protein: CASSLRAIGETQYF

V gene: TRBV7-8
D gene: TRBD1
J gene: TRBJ2-1
clone size: -
CDR3 DNA: TGTGCCAGCAGCTTTATTAGGTGGTTACCGGGACAGAATGTCGATGAGCAGTTCTTC
CDR3 protein: CASSFIRWLPGQNVDEQFF

V gene: TRBV11-1
D gene: -
J gene: TRBJ2-3
clone size: -
CDR3 DNA: TGTGCCAGCAGCGAGATAGAAGGGCGGGGGCCTAGCACAGATACGCAGTATTTT
CDR3 protein: CASSEIEGRGPSTDTQYF

V gene: TRBV20-1
D gene: -
J gene: TRBJ2-7
clone size: few
CDR3 DNA: TGCAGTGCTGGGGGAGGAAGCACCTACGAGCAGTACTTC
CDR3 protein: CSAGGGSTYEQYF

V gene: TRBV20-1
D gene: -
J gene: TRBJ2-3
clone size: -
CDR3 DNA: TGCAGTGCTAGTATTCGGGGGGCAACAGATACGCAGTATTTT
CDR3 protein: CSASIRGATDTQYF

V gene: TRBV9
D gene: TRBD2
J gene: TRBJ2-3
clone size: -
CDR3 DNA: TGTGCCAGCAGCGCCAGGACTAGCGGGGGGGCAGATACGCAGTATTTT
CDR3 protein: CASSARTSGGADTQYF

V gene: TRBV12-3/TRBV12-4
D gene: TRBD2
J gene: TRBJ2-1
clone size: -
CDR3 DNA: TGTGCCAGCACAAAACCCGGGGCGGGAGTTGGTAATGAGCAGTTCTTC
CDR3 protein: CASTKPGAGVGNEQFF

V gene: TRBV5-1
D gene: TRBD1
J gene: TRBJ1-2
clone size: -
CDR3 DNA: TGCGCCAGCAGCTTACAGGGGCTGAGACATGGGGATGGCTACACCTTC
CDR3 protein: CASSLQGLRHGDGYTF

V gene: TRBV15
D gene: -
J gene: TRBJ1-2
clone size: many
CDR3 DNA: TGTGCCACCAGCAGAGCCTTGGACCAGTATGGCTACACCTTC
CDR3 protein: CATSRALDQYGYTF

V gene: TRBV18
D gene: -
J gene: TRBJ1-1
clone size: -
CDR3 DNA: TGTGCCAGCTCACCGCAGCCTAGGGTGGACACTGAAGCTTTCTTT
CDR3 protein: CASSPQPRVDTEAFF

V gene: TRBV10-3
D gene: -
J gene: TRBJ1-4
clone size: -
CDR3 DNA: TGTGCCATCAGTGAAACGAGGGGCGGAGAAAAACTGTTTTTT
CDR3 protein: CAISETRGGEKLFF

V gene: TRBV27
D gene: TRBD2
J gene: TRBJ2-7
clone size: few
CDR3 DNA: TGTGCCAGCAGTTTCGGGGCGGGGGTCTACGAGCAGTACTTC
CDR3 protein: CASSFGAGVYEQYF

V gene: TRBV12-3/TRBV12-4
D gene: -
J gene: TRBJ2-1
clone size: few
CDR3 DNA: TGTGCCAGCCTCTTCGCCCCGGGACTTTTCAATGAGCAGTTCTTC
CDR3 protein: CASLFAPGLFNEQFF

V gene: TRBV2
D gene: -
J gene: TRBJ2-1
clone size: -
CDR3 DNA: TGTGCCAGCGGGGATAGCTCCTACAATGAGCAGTTCTTC
CDR3 protein: CASGDSSYNEQFF

V gene: TRBV20-1
D gene: -
J gene: TRBJ2-4
clone size: -
CDR3 DNA: TGCAGTGCTAGCGACCAACGGTATGGGCAGGTTGGAAACATTCAGTACTTC
CDR3 protein: CSASDQRYGQVGNIQYF

V gene: TRBV4-3
D gene: -
J gene: TRBJ2-7
clone size: -
CDR3 DNA: TGCGCCAGCAGCCAAGATATTGGGCAGACCTACGAGCAGTACTTC
CDR3 protein: CASSQDIGQTYEQYF

V gene: TRBV20-1
D gene: TRBD2
J gene: TRBJ2-7
clone size: few
CDR3 DNA: TGCAGTGCTCCCTCGACTAGCGGGTCCTCCTACGAGCAGTACTTC
CDR3 protein: CSAPSTSGSSYEQYF